These 17 T cell receptor beta chains came from one sample sequenced in a study of CD8+CD57+ T cells in acquired aplastic anemia. Only patients with CD8+CD57+ cell expansion on flow cytometry were chosen for sequencing. Genomic DNA templated the TCR beta VDJ and CDR3 profiling. TCRdb analysed the reads with MiXCR anew, one entry per CDR3 protein. Here the sample spans around 200,000 distinct CDR3 sequences, more than 60% being singletons. Material: sorted CD4+, CD8+, or CD8+CD57+ T cells (not recorded which) from PBMCs. Every receptor here comes from a human donor with aplastic anemia.

This rearrangement joins TRBV3-1 to TRBJ2-4, with a possible D match to TRBD1 (5 bases). Trimming shortened V by 1 base and J by 4 bases, and 17 bases separated the two germline ends. CDR3 length: 17 residues. Germline CDR1 reads LGHDT; CDR2 reads YNNKEL (reference sequence). This CDR3 is CASSQGSLLGAKNIQYF. The CDR3 DNA reads TGTGCCAGCAGCCAAGGTTCCCTCCTAGGGGCGAAAAACATTCAGTACTTC. Full variable domain (missing parts from reference TRBV3-1 and TRBJ2-4): DTAVSQTPKYLVTQMGNDKSIKCEQNLGHDTMYWYKQDSKKFLKIMFSYNNKELIINETVPNRFSPKSPDKAHLNLHINSLELGDSAVYFCASSQGSLLGAKNIQYFGAGTRLSVL.

At least ten counts were recorded for this clonotype. This chain connects TRBV14 to TRBJ1-6; 7 bases map to TRBD1. J gave up 9 bases and V 5 bases, and 4 bases lay outside the gene matches. The CDR3 spans 13 residues. Germline CDR1 reads SGHDN; CDR2 reads FVKESK. The CDR3 here is CASSGQEVSPLHF. In nucleotides, the CDR3 is TGTGCCAGCAGCGGACAGGAGGTTTCACCCCTCCACTTT.

This clonotype has at least ten counts. This chain links TRBV2 with TRBJ2-1; tentative D call: TRBD1 (6 bases). CDR1 SNHLY and CDR2 FYNNEI come from the germline V gene. This CDR3 has 15 amino acids. Here the CDR3 reads CAPRARGTSYNEQFF. The CDR3 DNA reads TGTGCTCCCCGGGCGAGGGGGACCTCCTACAATGAGCAGTTCTTC.

In this sample, this clonotype turned up a few times. This chain connects TRBV29-1 to TRBJ2-3; D is perhaps TRBD2 (5 bases). The CDR3 has 14 amino acids. Looked up from germline, CDR1 is SQVTM and CDR2 is ANQGSEA. V was cut by 3 bases and J by 0 bases, with 10 bases left in between. The CDR3 DNA reads TGCAGCGTTGATAGGGTAGCGAGCACAGATACGCAGTATTTT. This codes for CSVDRVASTDTQYF.

This clonotype appeared many times. The genes are TRBV2 and TRBJ1-4, with 10 positions matching TRBD1. The CDR3 has 14 amino acids. The V segment lost 6 bases and the J segment 6 bases; nucleotides outside the gene matches: 4. Germline CDR1 SNHLY, CDR2 FYNNEI. For the CDR3, the DNA is TGTGCCAGCAGCGCCGGGACAGGGGATGAAAAACTGTTTTTT. This gives the protein CASSAGTGDEKLFF.

The J gene is TRBJ1-4, the V gene TRBV5-6, with a tentative D call TRBD1 (6 bases). The germline V and J ends were trimmed by 4 bases and 0 bases, with 13 bases remaining between them. CDR1 and CDR2 (germline): SGHDT, YYEEEE. The CDR3 extends over 16 amino acids. The CDR3 here is CASSTYRTATNEKLFF. The CDR3 DNA reads as TGTGCCAGCAGCACCTACCGGACAGCAACTAATGAAAAACTGTTTTTT.

This clonotype was counted between two and nine times. The chain combines TRBV27 with TRBJ1-2; 8 bases match TRBD1. CDR1 is MNHEY and CDR2 is SMNVEV in the germline V gene (reference sequence). CDR3 length equals 15 residues. The junction had 10 bases not matched to a gene; V was cut back by 3 bases and J by 7 bases. In DNA, the CDR3 is TGTGCCAGCAGTTTCTATTTTGGGGACAGGTCTGGCTACACCTTC. It is translated as CASSFYFGDRSGYTF.

The V gene is TRBV2, the J gene TRBJ1-5; D ambiguous. This CDR3 comprises 13 residues. Germline lookup yields CDR1 SNHLY and CDR2 FYNNEI. V lost 7 bases and J 0 bases, leaving 7 bases between the germline ends. The CDR3 bases are TGTGCCAGCAATCCTGATAGCAATCAGCCCCAGCATTTT. This gives the protein CASNPDSNQPQHF.

The rearrangement joins TRBV10-1 to TRBJ1-6; 10 nucleotides align to TRBD1. J was trimmed by 10 bases and V by 8 bases; bases with no gene match: 8. The CDR3 is 14 amino acids. The germline CDR1 and CDR2 sequences are WNHNN and SYGVQD (reference sequence). The CDR3: CASPLGTGVSPLHF. The CDR3 DNA is TGCGCCAGCCCGTTAGGGACAGGGGTGTCACCCCTCCACTTT.

This clonotype is a singleton in its sample. V usage is TRBV15 and J usage is TRBJ2-1; tentatively, D is TRBD2 (5 bases). Germline V gene sequence: CDR1 LNHNV, CDR2 YYDKDF (reference sequence). Trimming took off 1 base at V and 6 bases at J, with 10 bases between the two ends. This CDR3 is 14 amino acids long. In nucleotides, the CDR3 is TGTGCCACCAGCAGAGGCCTAGCCGGCAATGAGCAGTTCTTC. Translated, it gives CATSRGLAGNEQFF.

The chain combines TRBV29-1 with TRBJ2-7, with D perhaps matching TRBD2 (5 bases). The germline V gene encodes CDR1 SQVTM and CDR2 ANQGSEA. This CDR3 spans 13 amino acids. Trimming removed 4 bases from V and 3 bases from J, with 13 bases in between. DNA of the CDR3: TGCAGCGTTGCGGAGGAACACCACTACGAGCAGTACTTC. Its protein is CSVAEEHHYEQYF.

The chain links TRBV7-9 to TRBJ2-7, with 8 nucleotides matching TRBD2. The junction had 5 bases not matched to a gene; V was cut back by 5 bases and J by 2 bases. CDR1 and CDR2 (germline): SEHNR, FQNEAQ (reference sequence). CDR3 length equals 14 residues. CDR3: CASSRTSSTYEQYF. For the CDR3, the DNA is TGTGCCAGCAGCCGGACTAGCTCCACCTACGAGCAGTACTTC.

This clonotype was observed a few times. Since the CDR3 does not end with the conserved phenylalanine or tryptophan, this likely comes from a read error. The CDR3 sequence is CASKGTGWGYTL. For the CDR3, the DNA is TGTGCCAGTAAGGGGACGGGGTGGGGCTACACCCTC. The V call is TRBV19, the J call TRBJ1-2, with a tentative D call TRBD1 (5 bases). The V gene lost 7 bases and the J gene lost 8 bases, with 14 bases spanning the gap. Germline V lookup: CDR1 LNHDA, CDR2 SQIVND (reference sequence). The CDR3 covers 12 residues.

This clonotype was recorded many times. This chain uses TRBV5-1 with TRBJ2-7; D gene unclear. Germline V gene data show CDR1 as SGHRS and CDR2 as YFSETQ. CDR3 length: 12 residues. V lost 0 bases and J 7 bases, leaving 8 bases between the germline ends. DNA for the CDR3: TGCGCCAGCAGCTTGGACAGCACGGAGCAGTACTTC. It specifies CASSLDSTEQYF.

This clonotype was recorded a few times. The rearrangement links TRBV7-2 to TRBJ2-3; D not resolved. Trimming took off 1 base at V and 3 bases at J, with 8 bases between the two ends. This CDR3 comprises 14 residues. CDR1 is SGHTA, CDR2 FQGNSA, per germline. CDR3 nucleotides: TGTGCCAGCAGCTTAGAAGTGGTGACAGATACGCAGTATTTT. Residues: CASSLEVVTDTQYF.

This clonotype has just a few counts. The genes are TRBV2 and TRBJ1-1; the D is unclear. There are 11 residues in the CDR3. V was pared by 8 bases and J by 3 bases, with 7 bases between. Germline values: CDR1 SNHLY, CDR2 FYNNEI. As DNA, the CDR3 is TGTGCCAGCTCCGGGGACACTGAAGCTTTCTTT. Protein sequence: CASSGDTEAFF.

With regard to this clonotype: Being one base from a much bigger clone, this may be a read error. The CDR3 ends on some other residue instead of the conserved phenylalanine or tryptophan, so this is likely a read error. The CDR3 region is CASSWGGPSYNEQFS. CDR3 DNA: TGTGCCAGCAGCTGGGGGGGCCCATCCTACAATGAGCAGTTCTCC. The gene calls are TRBV5-4 and TRBJ2-1; TRBD2 is a possible D gene (7 bases). The germline V gene encodes CDR1 SGHNT and CDR2 YYREEE (reference sequence). The CDR3 has 15 residues. Trimming shortened V by 3 bases and J by 1 base, and 11 bases separated the two germline ends.